The 8 T cell receptor beta chains reported below all come from one sample, sequenced in a study of identical twins. MiXCR, run by TCRdb on the 5' RACE reads, gives a single entry per CDR3 protein. Counted here are some 710,000 distinct CDR3 sequences, roughly 6.2% occurring once; the ten biggest clones make up 1.5% to 2%. The sample comprised naive T cells sorted from blood. The source is a man aged 18 to 30 in good health.

CDR3 DNA: TGCGCCAGCAGTGAAGATACAGGGGGTGTCACGCAGTATTTT. It codes for CASSEDTGGVTQYF. V gene TRBV10-2 combines with J gene TRBJ2-3; 8 bases fit TRBD1. The V segment lost 3 bases and the J segment 9 bases; nucleotides outside the gene matches: 8. The CDR3 runs 14 residues. Germline V CDR1 and CDR2: WSHSY, SAAADI.

This clonotype showed up many times. An end of the junction does not agree with germline; a read error may underlie this. The chain is built from TRBV6-5 and TRBJ1-4; D is uncertain. CDR3 length: 13 amino acids. CDR1 MNHEY and CDR2 SVGAGI come from the germline V gene. CDR3 amino acids: CASTYTPNEKLFF. The CDR3 DNA reads TGTGCCAGCACTTACACCCCGAATGAAAAACTGTTTTTT.

This clonotype was counted a few times. The chain joins TRBV11-1 to TRBJ2-1, with TRBD2 matching over 12 bases. The CDR3 totals 20 residues. Germline V CDR1 and CDR2: SGHAT, FQDESV (reference sequence). With V trimmed by 3 bases and J by 2 bases, 14 bases remained unmatched. CDR3 nucleotide sequence: TGTGCCAGCAGCTTCCCCGGACTAGCGGGAAACATAGGGCCCTACAATGAGCAGTTCTTC. Its protein is CASSFPGLAGNIGPYNEQFF.

This clonotype was seen a few times. The chain couples TRBV4-3 to TRBJ1-2; unclear D gene. Germline assignment: CDR1 LGHNA and CDR2 YSLEER. This CDR3 is built from 15 residues. Trimming removed 0 bases at V and 0 bases at J, with 8 bases between. CDR3 in amino acids: CASSQDLPSNYGYTF. CDR3 coding DNA: TGCGCCAGCAGCCAAGATTTACCGTCTAACTATGGCTACACCTTC.

In its sample, this clonotype was seen a few times. The V and J genes are TRBV11-2 and TRBJ2-1; 10 bases agree with TRBD2. The CDR3 runs to 14 residues. The V gene end was trimmed by 2 bases and the J gene end by 10 bases; junction bases not matched to a gene: 5. The germline V gene has CDR1 SGHAT and CDR2 FQNNGV. The CDR3 DNA follows: TGTGCCAGCAGCTTAACACTAGCGGGACGGGAGCAGTTCTTC. Translation gives CASSLTLAGREQFF.

Ten or more counts support this clonotype. The chain carries TRBV20-1 and TRBJ2-3; D remains unclear. The germline CDR1 and CDR2 sequences are DFQATT and SNEGSKA (reference sequence). The ends were cut back, 0 bases at V and 1 base at J, with 14 bases in the middle. The CDR3 spans 16 residues. The CDR3 loop reads CSARDLAALGTDTQYF. In nucleotides, the CDR3 is TGCAGTGCTAGAGATCTGGCAGCTCTGGGCACAGATACGCAGTATTTT.

This clonotype was seen repeatedly, ten times or more. The V call is TRBV25-1, the J call TRBJ2-6, with 7 positions matching TRBD1. The V gene's germline CDR1 is MGHDK and CDR2 SYGVNS. The CDR3 has 20 amino acids. Unmatched junction bases numbered 17, after V lost 2 bases and J lost 4 bases. CDR3 DNA: TGTGCCAGCAGTGAAATCCCTCACAGGGGTAGAATGTGGGGGGCCAACGTCCTGACTTTC. It translates to CASSEIPHRGRMWGANVLTF.

This clonotype was seen many times. V is TRBV10-3 and J is TRBJ1-2; D perhaps matches TRBD1 (5 bases). Germline V gene data show CDR1 as ENHRY and CDR2 as SYGVKD. The CDR3 covers 14 residues. Trimming stripped 8 bases from V and 1 base from J, with 14 bases between. The CDR3 region has the DNA TGTGCCATCCCGTTCGCGGGGGGTAACTATGGCTACACCTTC. Residues: CAIPFAGGNYGYTF.